This T cell receptor (beta chain) was obtained from a study of blood T cell repertoires in COVID-19 (dated by TCRdb to 2018 to 2020). Looking at the study overall: Samples from collaborators originated in the United States, Italy and Spain and spanned both the acute and convalescent phases of COVID-19. Deeply sampled blood TCRbeta repertoires from subjects exposed to, actively infected with, or recovered from COVID-19 were included in the dataset. The sample metadata nearly always contained a de-identified subject ID, COVID-19 status, age in years and sex. A freely available public database, intended as a resource for researchers studying the immune response to SARS-CoV-2, is where the repertoires were released. The samples were drawn from the first 160 participants of the ongoing ImmuneRACE study and from 950 to 1,500 subjects provided by 6 global collaborators. Where available, HLA class I and class II types were obtained from metadata supplied by the sample provider rather than from assay-based typing. The prospective study material was composed of cDNA or gDNA derived from T cells, B-cell-depleted T cells, or PBMCs.

The germline V gene (reference sequence) sets CDR1 to LNHDA and CDR2 to SQIVND. From the cysteine up to the phenylalanine, the CDR3 has a length of 15 residues. Only the CDR3 part of the read is kept: 45 bases, read in frame from the first base. The germline V end is reduced by 6 bases and the J end by 6 bases; junction bases left unmatched: 8. In regard to this clone: Its antigen remains undetermined. Nothing much larger sits one base from this clone, and base qualities are not available.

TCRbeta CDR3 regions were amplified from genomic DNA by means of the immunoSEQ Assay, a bias-controlled multiplex PCR. Under the source paper's analysis protocol: The number of nucleated cells in each sample was estimated by amplification of reference gene primers within the assay. Sequence reads were collapsed and filtered to measure the absolute abundance of every unique TCRbeta CDR3 rearrangement. For each sample, productive Simpson clonality was calculated as the square root of Simpson's diversity index across productive rearrangements. TCRdb carries this immuneACCESS record with in-frame sequences only. Its versions omit some clonotypes, under half of them owing to an unresolved V gene in the studies checked, with the rest unexplained. V, J and clone size are taken as reported in that table, and D and trimming were inferred from the DNA itself. The sample profile shows 75,000 to 95,000 clones; around nine tenths of them were found once. 18% of the sample lies in the top ten.

One collaborating source in Seattle enrolled patients during active infection and followed them longitudinally through the course of disease. The collaborating institutions used their own protocols to collect whole blood in K2EDTA tubes. For TCRbeta analysis, collaborators shipped samples as frozen whole blood, isolated PBMCs, or DNA extracted from either of those sample types. Broad study findings and their caveats: Clinical and demographic metadata were provided uncurated, with the amount varying by source and participant.

The sequence links TRBV19 to TRBJ1-4, with 9 bases aligning to TRBD1. The sample consisted of peripheral blood. This receptor was obtained from an older woman with COVID-19, enrolled during active disease. The CDR3 protein sequence reads: CASRLTGQGDEKLFF. The sequenced DNA is TGTGCCAGTAGGCTTACGGGACAGGGTGATGAAAAACTGTTTTTT. Beyond the CDR3, the reference TRBV19 and TRBJ1-4 genes provide the residues; the full variable domain reads: DGGITQSPKYLFRKEGQNVTLSCEQNLNHDAMYWYRQDPGQGLRLIYYSQIVNDFQKGDIAEGYSVSREKKESFPLTVTSAQKNPTAFYLCASRLTGQGDEKLFFGSGTQLSVL.